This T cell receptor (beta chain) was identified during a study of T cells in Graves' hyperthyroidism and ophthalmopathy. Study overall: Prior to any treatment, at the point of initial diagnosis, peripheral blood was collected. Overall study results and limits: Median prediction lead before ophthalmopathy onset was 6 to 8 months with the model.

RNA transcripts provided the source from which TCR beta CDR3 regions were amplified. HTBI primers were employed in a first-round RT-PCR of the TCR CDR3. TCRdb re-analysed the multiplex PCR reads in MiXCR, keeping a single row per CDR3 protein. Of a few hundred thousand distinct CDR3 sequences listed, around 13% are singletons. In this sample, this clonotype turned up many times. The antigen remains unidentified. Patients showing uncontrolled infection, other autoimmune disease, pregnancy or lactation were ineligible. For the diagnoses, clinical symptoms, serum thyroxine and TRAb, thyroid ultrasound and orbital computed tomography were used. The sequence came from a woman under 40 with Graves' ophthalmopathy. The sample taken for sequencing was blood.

As DNA, the CDR3 is TGTGCCAGCAGTATCCGACAGGGATTAGGCTATGGCTACACCTTC. Amino acids: CASSIRQGLGYGYTF. V and J are TRBV6-1 and TRBJ1-2; TRBD1 agrees at 7 bases. The V gene's germline CDR1 is MNHNS and CDR2 SASEGT. This CDR3 comprises 15 residues. V lost 5 bases to trimming and J lost 4 bases; unmatched junction nucleotides: 10.